This T cell receptor beta chain was profiled in a study of low-dose radiotherapy and immunotherapy resistance in tumors. Study-level background: Every six weeks patients received intravenous ipilimumab 1 mg/kg, and every two weeks they received intravenous nivolumab 240 mg. Patients received 300 mg of oral aspirin each day across four cycles, commencing on cycle 1 day 1.

TRAV- and TRBV-specific primers primed first-strand cDNA, covering alpha and beta chains. The TCRs were subjected to amplification over about 20 PCR cycles employing a constant-region primer in conjunction with a V-primer adapter. MiXCR was run by TCRdb on the reads, yielding one entry per CDR3 protein. The sample holds 39,000 or so distinct CDR3 sequences, 20% to 25% seen once. Time point meaning: after trial treatment. Specified treatment: LDRT plus nivolumab, ipilimumab, low-dose cyclophosphamide and aspirin (RACIN trial). This clonotype was counted many times. This clonotype was obtained from a female donor with ovarian cancer. Here the sequenced sample was PBMCs, taken after low-dose radiotherapy plus immunotherapy.

The DNA for the CDR3 is TGTGCCAGTAGTATAAACCAACTCAATGAGCAGTTCTTC. Translating it yields CASSINQLNEQFF. V usage is TRBV19 and J usage is TRBJ2-1; the D is unclear. Trimming took off 2 bases at V and 6 bases at J, with 8 bases between the two ends. The CDR3 length is 13 residues. Germline V gene data show CDR1 as LNHDA and CDR2 as SQIVND (reference sequence).